A single sample is the source of the 29 T cell receptor beta chains below, sequenced in a study of OX40 agonist ivuxolimab in advanced cancers. Some clones are missing from TCRdb's copy, which holds only in-frame ones; the method was immunoSEQ multiplex PCR. The data show about 62,000 clones, less than 85% seen once. The specimen comprised CD4+ or CD8+ T cells sorted from blood, sampled in a trial of the OX40 agonist ivuxolimab. These receptors were taken from an adult with an advanced solid tumor such as melanoma, head and neck, liver or kidney cancer.

The CDR3 protein is CASSPQDRVGYTF. CDR3 DNA sequence: TGTGCCAGCAGCCCACAGGACAGGGTTGGCTACACCTTC. The chain is built from TRBV9 and TRBJ1-2, with 8 bases matching TRBD1. Trimming cost V 4 bases and J 7 bases; bases outside gene matches: 6. This CDR3 has 13 amino acids. CDR1 and CDR2 from the germline V gene are SGDLS and YYNGEE.

The chain links TRBV7-2 to TRBJ2-2, with 8 bases lining up with TRBD1. This CDR3 has 16 amino acids. With V trimmed by 5 bases and J by 1 base, 6 bases remained unmatched. CDR1 and CDR2 (germline): SGHTA, FQGNSA. CDR3 nucleotide sequence: TGTGCCAGCAGCCCTCGACAGGGGCTGAACACCGGGGAGCTGTTTTTT. Encoded protein: CASSPRQGLNTGELFF.

The V and J genes are TRBV2 and TRBJ2-7; a weak D match, TRBD1 (6 bases). Trimming shortened V by 6 bases and J by 3 bases, and 21 bases separated the two germline ends. Germline assignment: CDR1 SNHLY and CDR2 FYNNEI. This CDR3 region has 16 residues. The CDR3 region has the DNA TGTGCCAGCAGCGGGCAGGTGGCAGGGGTATTCTACGAGCAGTACTTC. Its protein product is CASSGQVAGVFYEQYF.

This clone is a singleton in its sample. V gene TRBV5-6 combines with J gene TRBJ2-2; 14 nucleotides agree with TRBD2. Trimming took 4 bases from V and 4 from J; bases not matched to a gene: 6. This CDR3 contains 17 residues. Germline loops: CDR1 SGHDT, CDR2 YYEEEE. The CDR3 DNA sequence: TGTGCCAGCAGCCTTGGGACTAGCGGGAGTGGCACCGGGGAGCTGTTTTTT. It specifies CASSLGTSGSGTGELFF.

The sample holds one count of this clone. The V gene is TRBV19, the J gene TRBJ2-1; 9 bases line up with TRBD2. This CDR3 comprises 16 residues. Germline CDR1 LNHDA, CDR2 SQIVND (reference sequence). The V and J ends lost 2 bases and 1 base, in that order; junction bases with no gene match: 3. In DNA, the CDR3 is TGTGCCAGTAGTATAAAGGCGGGAGGGTCCTACAATGAGCAGTTCTTC. Amino acids: CASSIKAGGSYNEQFF.

This chain joins TRBV7-3 and TRBJ1-2; D is uncertain. This CDR3 is built from 16 residues. Deletions cut 2 bases from V and 3 bases from J, with 16 bases between. Germline CDR1 and CDR2: SGHTA and FQGTGA. DNA for the CDR3: TGTGCCAGCAGCTTAGTTTCCGGCGCGTCACACTATGGCTACACCTTC. Amino acid sequence: CASSLVSGASHYGYTF.

The genes are TRBV7-2 and TRBJ2-5; D ambiguous. The germline V gene has CDR1 SGHTA and CDR2 FQGNSA. Trimming left V 4 bases short and J 5 bases short, with 17 bases between. The CDR3 contains 15 residues. The CDR3, as DNA: TGTGCCAGCAGCTCACGCGGACCTACCGGGGAGACCCAGTACTTC. It codes for CASSSRGPTGETQYF.

This sequence joins TRBV9 and TRBJ2-1, with 7 bases aligning to TRBD1. Trimming cost V 3 bases and J 4 bases; bases outside gene matches: 7. This CDR3 has 15 residues. Germline assignment: CDR1 SGDLS and CDR2 YYNGEE. CDR3 loop: CASSAPPGQYNEQFF. DNA of the CDR3: TGTGCCAGCAGCGCCCCACCGGGACAGTACAATGAGCAGTTCTTC.

V gene TRBV11-2 combines with J gene TRBJ2-7; 11 bases line up with TRBD2. V lost 3 bases to trimming and J lost 3 bases; unmatched junction nucleotides: 10. The V gene's germline CDR1 is SGHAT and CDR2 FQNNGV. The CDR3 has 17 residues. The CDR3 region is CASSFFPSTSGNYEQYF. The CDR3 region has the DNA TGTGCCAGCAGCTTCTTCCCCTCGACTAGCGGGAACTACGAGCAGTACTTC.

A few counts support this clone. J is TRBJ1-2 and V is TRBV9, with D unresolved. The germline V and J ends were trimmed by 3 bases and 1 base, with 16 bases remaining between them. The germline gives CDR1 SGDLS, CDR2 YYNGEE. This CDR3 is built from 16 residues. The CDR3 reads CASSGVEGYYNYGYTF. CDR3 in DNA: TGTGCCAGCAGCGGAGTAGAGGGCTACTATAACTATGGCTACACCTTC.

CDR3 DNA: TGTGCCAGCAGCGCCCACCAGGGGGCGAATGAGCAGTTCTTC. It yields the protein CASSAHQGANEQFF. V is TRBV9 and J is TRBJ2-1; 8 nucleotides align to TRBD1. CDR1 and CDR2 from the germline V gene are SGDLS and YYNGEE. The CDR3 is 14 amino acids. V shed 3 bases, J shed 7 bases, and the junction held 6 bases outside the gene matches.

J is TRBJ2-1 and V is TRBV2; possible D gene TRBD1, 6 bases. Germline V gene data show CDR1 as SNHLY and CDR2 as FYNNEI. This CDR3 has 17 amino acids. The V gene lost 2 bases and the J gene lost 3 bases, with 17 bases spanning the gap. The CDR3 DNA reads as TGTGCCAGCAGTGAAAGCCCACAGGGTGGCCTCTACAATGAGCAGTTCTTC. It encodes CASSESPQGGLYNEQFF.

There are a few counts of this clone. V is TRBV29-1 and J is TRBJ1-1, with D maybe TRBD1 (5 bases). V was cut by 6 bases and J by 1 base, with 6 bases left in between. The germline gives CDR1 SQVTM, CDR2 ANQGSEA. The length of the CDR3 is 11 residues. The DNA of the CDR3 is TGCAGCGTCGGACAGAACACTGAAGCTTTCTTT. Amino acids: CSVGQNTEAFF.

The V gene is TRBV7-9, the J gene TRBJ2-5; D might be TRBD1 (5 bases). The CDR3 length is 14 residues. Germline V gene sequence: CDR1 SEHNR, CDR2 FQNEAQ (reference sequence). V lost 3 bases, J lost 3 bases, and 11 bases lay in between. CDR3 region: CASSFDRTKETQYF. The CDR3 DNA is TGTGCCAGCAGCTTTGACAGAACTAAAGAGACCCAGTACTTC.

Only one count was recorded for this clone. The V and J genes are TRBV7-6 and TRBJ2-1; possible D gene TRBD2, 6 bases. This CDR3 contains 15 residues. With 5 bases removed from V and 9 bases from J, the gap between germline ends came to 20 bases. Germline-derived CDR1 and CDR2 are SGHVS and FNYEAQ. In DNA, the CDR3 is TGTGCCAGCAGCGCAGGACTATCCTACCCTATTGAGCAGTTCTTC. Its protein product is CASSAGLSYPIEQFF.

This chain connects TRBV6-5 to TRBJ1-1; D is unclear. Trimming stripped 4 bases from V and 8 bases from J, with 11 bases between. CDR3 length equals 12 residues. Germline CDR1 reads MNHEY; CDR2 reads SVGAGI. The DNA for the CDR3 is TGTGCCAGCAGTTTACGGCGGTCAGAAGCTTTCTTT. Translated, it gives CASSLRRSEAFF.

V and J are TRBV4-1 and TRBJ2-7; 8 bases agree with TRBD2. This CDR3 is 13 amino acids long. Germline values: CDR1 MGHRA, CDR2 YSYEKL. Trimming removed 6 bases from V and 5 bases from J; junction bases left unmatched: 6. This CDR3 reads CASSRGGTDEQYF. DNA for the CDR3: TGCGCCAGCAGTCGGGGGGGTACCGACGAGCAGTACTTC.

The chain recombines TRBV6-5 with TRBJ2-7; 7 bases line up with TRBD1. With V trimmed by 4 bases and J by 3 bases, 9 bases remained unmatched. The CDR3 extends over 15 amino acids. Germline V gene sequence: CDR1 MNHEY, CDR2 SVGAGI. CDR3 DNA sequence: TGTGCCAGCAGTTCCGGACAGGTGAGAGACTACGAGCAGTACTTC. Protein: CASSSGQVRDYEQYF.

This sequence joins TRBV29-1 and TRBJ1-4; D perhaps matches TRBD1 (6 bases). The CDR3 consists of 16 residues. Germline V gene lookup returns CDR1 SQVTM and CDR2 ANQGSEA. Trimming shortened V by 6 bases and J by 4 bases, and 21 bases separated the two germline ends. The CDR3 is CSVASRGQSNNEKLFF. The CDR3 DNA reads as TGCAGCGTCGCCAGCAGAGGACAGAGTAATAATGAAAAACTGTTTTTT. The full variable domain, rest sourced from reference TRBV29-1 and TRBJ1-4, is SAVISQKPSRDICQRGTSLTIQCQVDSQVTMMFWYRQQPGQSLTLIATANQGSEATYESGFVIDKFPISRPNLTFSTLTVSNMSPEDSSIYLCSVASRGQSNNEKLFFGSGTQLSVL.

This clone appeared once. The sample has other DNA sequences that encode this CDR3 too. The CDR3 DNA reads TGTGCCAGCAGCTTAGGCCTAGCGGGGGGGAATGAGCAGTTCTTC. It is translated as CASSLGLAGGNEQFF. This chain joins TRBV7-2 and TRBJ2-1, with 12 positions matching TRBD2. Trimming removed 1 base from V and 7 bases from J; junction bases left unmatched: 2. The CDR3 is 15 amino acids. Per germline, CDR1 SGHTA and CDR2 FQGNSA.

The gene calls are TRBV7-3 and TRBJ1-1; 7 bases fit TRBD1. Germline V gene data show CDR1 as SGHTA and CDR2 as FQGTGA. The junction had 16 bases not matched to a gene; V was cut back by 5 bases and J by 4 bases. There are 17 residues in the CDR3. The CDR3 loop reads CASSLQSGGAGSTEAFF. CDR3 sequence (DNA): TGTGCCAGCAGCCTTCAGTCAGGGGGAGCAGGGAGCACTGAAGCTTTCTTT.

This chain joins TRBV27 and TRBJ2-7; maybe TRBD2 (6 bases). Trimming cost V 0 bases and J 1 base, with 13 bases left between them. Germline CDR1 is MNHEY and CDR2 is SMNVEV (reference sequence). This CDR3 has 16 residues. Written as DNA, the CDR3 is TGTGCCAGCAGTTTATCTTGGGGGGACTTTTCCTACGAGCAGTACTTC. This encodes CASSLSWGDFSYEQYF.

The chain is built from TRBV18 and TRBJ2-3; the match to TRBD2 covers 9 bases. V was clipped by 4 bases and J by 1 base; unmatched bases: 0. The germline CDR1 and CDR2 sequences are KGHSH and LQKENI. The CDR3 has 14 residues. In nucleotides, the CDR3 is TGTGCCAGCTCACGACTAGCGGGCACAGATACGCAGTATTTT. Translated: CASSRLAGTDTQYF.

The chain employs TRBV4-3 and TRBJ2-2; no reliable D call. CDR1 and CDR2 (germline): LGHNA, YSLEER. V shed 1 base and J shed 3 bases, with 15 bases lying between them. The length of the CDR3 is 17 residues. The CDR3 loop is CASSQGRVETYTGELFF. CDR3 bases: TGCGCCAGCAGCCAAGGTCGGGTGGAAACGTACACCGGGGAGCTGTTTTTT.

This clone was observed a few times. This chain joins TRBV19 and TRBJ1-1; D is uncertain. Germline lookup yields CDR1 LNHDA and CDR2 SQIVND (reference sequence). The CDR3 is 15 amino acids. V was shortened by 5 bases and J by 0 bases, with 13 bases between the two germline ends. The CDR3: CASSPNRYMNTEAFF. CDR3 coding DNA: TGTGCCAGTAGTCCGAACCGTTATATGAACACTGAAGCTTTCTTT.

The V and J genes are TRBV5-5 and TRBJ1-4; TRBD1 is a possible D gene (5 bases). CDR3 length equals 14 residues. The germline V gene encodes CDR1 SGHKS and CDR2 YYEKEE (reference sequence). Trimming shortened V by 4 bases and J by 5 bases, and 12 bases separated the two germline ends. CDR3 sequence: CASSQGGGNEKLFF. The CDR3 DNA sequence: TGTGCCAGCAGCCAAGGTGGGGGAAATGAAAAACTGTTTTTT.

This clone was picked up one time. At the DNA level, this CDR3 is encoded by other sequences in the same sample as well. CDR3 sequence reads: CASSSPGQGTSYEQYF. In DNA, the CDR3 is TGTGCCAGCAGTAGCCCGGGACAAGGTACTAGCTACGAGCAGTACTTC. The genes are TRBV2 and TRBJ2-7; TRBD1 might be the D (6 bases). The V end lost 5 bases, the J end lost 3 bases, and 20 bases lay between the germline ends. The germline gives CDR1 SNHLY, CDR2 FYNNEI. This CDR3 comprises 16 residues.

The chain links TRBV28 to TRBJ2-7; tentative D call: TRBD1 (6 bases). Germline values: CDR1 MDHEN, CDR2 SYDVKM. V lost 6 bases to trimming and J lost 7 bases, with 13 bases between them. The CDR3 loop spans 12 amino acids. Here the CDR3 reads CASSLGQFEQYF. The CDR3 DNA is TGTGCCAGCAGCCTCGGACAGTTTGAGCAGTACTTC.

This clone was observed a few times. The chain joins TRBV7-8 to TRBJ1-5; TRBD1 might be the D (5 bases). Germline loops: CDR1 SGHVS, CDR2 FQNEAQ. The CDR3 has 16 residues. The V end lost 5 bases, the J end lost 1 base, and 15 bases lay between the germline ends. The CDR3 spells CASSKLGVESNQPQHF. For the CDR3, the DNA is TGTGCCAGCAGCAAATTGGGGGTAGAGAGCAATCAGCCCCAGCATTTT.